The entry that follows covers one TCR beta chain sequence. Generated by immunoSEQ multiplex PCR, the TCRdb table keeps only in-frame clones and is missing some. The top ten hold 5.8% of the sample, which has 140,000 to 150,000 clones, 84% seen once. The V end was cut by 4 bases, the J end by 5 bases, with 18 bases between. CDR3 length: 15 residues. From germline, CDR1 is MNHEY and CDR2 SMNVEV (reference sequence). This sample is part of a study of blood T cell repertoires in COVID-19. The receptor comes from a woman aged 45-65 years who had been exposed to COVID-19. The V call is TRBV27, the J call TRBJ2-7; weak D call: TRBD2 (5 bases). The material sequenced was PBMCs or T cells enriched from blood (not recorded which). The CDR3: CASSSLPADLDEQYF. DNA for the CDR3: TGTGCCAGCAGTTCCCTCCCAGCGGACCTAGACGAGCAGTACTTC.